This passage covers 30 T cell receptor beta chains from one sample sequenced in a study of PD-L1 blockade in urothelial cancer. The time point is: peripheral blood 6 weeks after treatment start. Profiling relied on immunoSEQ multiplex PCR, and the TCRdb table lists in-frame clones only, not all of them. The table has some 40,000 clones, 84% seen once. This specimen consisted of PBMCs, obtained around atezolizumab (anti-PD-L1) treatment. These receptors were obtained from a man in his forties with urothelial cancer.

Only one count was recorded for this clone. CDR3 loop: CASSLLDRADTEAFF. For the CDR3, the DNA is TGTGCCAGCAGCTTACTCGACAGGGCGGACACTGAAGCTTTCTTT. The chain has TRBV5-6 and TRBJ1-1; 7 positions match TRBD1. The V segment lost 2 bases and the J segment 3 bases; nucleotides outside the gene matches: 7. Germline V lookup: CDR1 SGHDT, CDR2 YYEEEE. CDR3 length equals 15 residues.

The chain carries TRBV5-1 and TRBJ2-3, with D possibly being TRBD2 (5 bases). Trimming pared 5 bases from V and 6 bases from J, leaving 16 bases between. CDR3 length: 14 amino acids. Germline assignment: CDR1 SGHRS and CDR2 YFSETQ. The CDR3 nucleotides are TGCGCCAGCAGGGCTCCAGCGGTGATGGATACGCAGTATTTT. Encoded protein: CASRAPAVMDTQYF. Full variable domain (outside the CDR3, taken from reference TRBV5-1 and TRBJ2-3): KAGVTQTPRYLIKTRGQQVTLSCSPISGHRSVSWYQQTPGQGLQFLFEYFSETQRNKGNFPGRFSGRQFSNSRSEMNVSTLELGDSALYLCASRAPAVMDTQYFGPGTRLTVL.

This chain links TRBV7-9 with TRBJ2-1; the match to TRBD2 covers 10 bases. Germline CDR1 reads SEHNR; CDR2 reads FQNEAQ (reference sequence). The ends lost 4 bases at V and 7 bases at J; junction bases unmatched: 13. The length of the CDR3 is 17 residues. CDR3 bases: TGTGCCAGCAGCTCTATAAGGACTAGCGGAGGGGGTAATGAGCAGTTCTTC. Translation gives CASSSIRTSGGGNEQFF.

The rearrangement uses TRBV4-1 and TRBJ2-7, with 8 positions matching TRBD1. The CDR3 contains 15 residues. Germline V gene sequence: CDR1 MGHRA, CDR2 YSYEKL. V lost 4 bases to trimming and J lost 2 bases; unmatched junction nucleotides: 7. CDR3 bases: TGCGCCAGCAGCCTTTCCGGGACAGGACCCTACGAGCAGTACTTC. Translation: CASSLSGTGPYEQYF.

This chain uses TRBV4-1 with TRBJ2-1, with TRBD2 as a possible D gene (6 bases). This CDR3 is 15 amino acids long. The germline V and J ends were trimmed by 4 bases and 5 bases, with 15 bases remaining between them. Germline CDR1 MGHRA, CDR2 YSYEKL. In nucleotides, the CDR3 is TGCGCCAGCAGCCCTCCAGAGCGGGCGGACAATGAGCAGTTCTTC. Residues: CASSPPERADNEQFF.

The rearrangement links TRBV7-2 to TRBJ1-1, with a weak D call TRBD1 (6 bases). The CDR3 length is 14 residues. V was shortened by 4 bases and J by 4 bases, with 13 bases between the two germline ends. CDR1 and CDR2 (germline): SGHTA, FQGNSA. CDR3 in DNA: TGTGCCAGCAGCTCCCTGCGGGGGGCCACTGAAGCTTTCTTT. Protein: CASSSLRGATEAFF.

V gene TRBV4-1 combines with J gene TRBJ2-4, with D maybe TRBD2 (6 bases). Germline V gives CDR1 MGHRA, CDR2 YSYEKL. This CDR3 spans 16 amino acids. Trimming removed 1 base at V and 5 bases at J, with 15 bases between. The CDR3 coding sequence is TGCGCCAGCAGCCAAGCGGTCCTACGGAGGGAAAACATTCAGTACTTC. It codes for CASSQAVLRRENIQYF.

The chain combines TRBV5-1 with TRBJ2-7; TRBD1 matches at 9 bases. V gave up 4 bases and J gave up 4 bases; unmatched junction bases: 6. CDR1 SGHRS and CDR2 YFSETQ come from the germline V gene. The CDR3 loop spans 14 amino acids. The CDR3 here is CASSRGQGLYEQYF. Written as DNA, the CDR3 is TGCGCCAGCAGCAGAGGACAGGGGTTGTACGAGCAGTACTTC. Together with reference TRBV5-1 and TRBJ2-7, the CDR3 gives the full variable domain: KAGVTQTPRYLIKTRGQQVTLSCSPISGHRSVSWYQQTPGQGLQFLFEYFSETQRNKGNFPGRFSGRQFSNSRSEMNVSTLELGDSALYLCASSRGQGLYEQYFGPGTRLTVT.

The genes are TRBV4-3 and TRBJ2-7; D unresolved. Germline CDR1 and CDR2: LGHNA and YSLEER. Between the trimmed V and J ends, which lost 1 base and 0 bases, there was a span of 10 bases. This CDR3 region has 15 residues. The CDR3 DNA reads as TGCGCCAGCAGCCAAGGTATCGTCAGCTCCTACGAGCAGTACTTC. Translation gives CASSQGIVSSYEQYF.

The genes are TRBV28 and TRBJ2-1, with TRBD2 matching over 11 bases. The CDR3 runs to 17 residues. V trimming: 2 bases; J trimming: 8 bases; junction bases outside the gene matches: 11. Per the germline V gene, CDR1 is MDHEN and CDR2 is SYDVKM. CDR3 nucleotide sequence: TGTGCCAGCAGTTTAGGGTTAGCGGGAGGGCGGTTCCATGAGCAGTTCTTC. It specifies CASSLGLAGGRFHEQFF. The variable domain in full, completed from reference TRBV28 and TRBJ2-1, reads DVKVTQSSRYLVKRTGEKVFLECVQDMDHENMFWYRQDPGLGLRLIYFSYDVKMKEKGDIPEGYSVSREKKERFSLILESASTNQTSMYLCASSLGLAGGRFHEQFFGPGTRLTVL.

V and J are TRBV21-1 and TRBJ2-7; TRBD1 was called by the table and not checked on the DNA. TRBV21-1 is marked as a pseudogene. This CDR3 is built from 21 residues. The CDR3 reads CASSKALSETNSRARPYEQYF. The CDR3 DNA sequence: TGTGCCAGCAGCAAAGCGCTTTCGGAAACCAACTCCAGGGCACGACCCTACGAGCAGTACTTC.

Only one count was recorded for this clone. The CDR3 DNA follows: TGTGCCAGCATAGTGGGACGACTAGCGGGAGGCTACGAGCAGTACTTC. It codes for CASIVGRLAGGYEQYF. The rearrangement links TRBV27 to TRBJ2-7, with TRBD2 matching 13 bases. CDR1 is MNHEY, CDR2 SMNVEV, per germline (reference sequence). Trimming removed 7 bases from V and 3 bases from J; junction bases left unmatched: 9. This CDR3 has 16 residues.

This clone has only a few counts. This chain joins TRBV2 and TRBJ1-2, with TRBD1 identical over 8 bases. Germline V gives CDR1 SNHLY, CDR2 FYNNEI. The CDR3 is made up of 14 amino acids. After removal of 6 bases from V and 8 bases from J, the junction contained 11 bases not matched to a gene. The CDR3 bases are TGTGCCAGCAGGGGCAACAGGGGGTTGGGAGGCTACACCTTC. Protein: CASRGNRGLGGYTF.

V is TRBV18 and J is TRBJ1-3, with 9 bases lining up with TRBD1. The CDR3 is 19 residues long. Germline values: CDR1 KGHSH, CDR2 LQKENI. The ends lost 2 bases at V and 0 bases at J; junction bases unmatched: 11. The CDR3 sequence: CASSPRRTGAPDSGNTIYF. In DNA, the CDR3 is TGTGCCAGCTCACCAAGGCGGACAGGGGCCCCGGACTCTGGAAACACCATATATTTT.

The sample holds one count of this clone. This sequence joins TRBV5-4 and TRBJ2-2, with TRBD2 matching over 8 bases. V was clipped by 6 bases and J by 4 bases; unmatched bases: 11. The CDR3 is made up of 16 amino acids. CDR1 and CDR2 from the germline V gene are SGHNT and YYREEE (reference sequence). The CDR3 here is CASTRRSLAGTGELFF. CDR3 sequence (DNA): TGTGCCAGCACCCGACGGTCCCTAGCGGGCACCGGGGAGCTGTTTTTT.

This rearrangement joins TRBV19 to TRBJ2-1; TRBD2 might be the D (7 bases). From germline, CDR1 is LNHDA and CDR2 SQIVND (reference sequence). This CDR3 is built from 15 residues. V lost 3 bases and J lost 6, with 15 bases in between. The CDR3 DNA is TGTGCCAGTAGTATGGCCGGACAGCGGGGCAATGAGCAGTTCTTC. Its translation is CASSMAGQRGNEQFF.

There are a few counts of this clone. The CDR3 nucleotides read TGTGCCAGCAGTGGGGTCTACAGGAACACTGAAGCTTTCTTT. Amino acid sequence: CASSGVYRNTEAFF. V is TRBV2 and J is TRBJ1-1; D gene ambiguous. The CDR3 totals 14 residues. The V end lost 4 bases, the J end lost 1 base, and 10 bases lay between the germline ends. Per the germline V gene, CDR1 is SNHLY and CDR2 is FYNNEI. Complete variable domain (other parts from reference TRBV2 and TRBJ1-1): EPEVTQTPSHQVTQMGQEVILRCVPISNHLYFYWYRQILGQKVEFLVSFYNNEISEKSEIFDDQFSVERPDGSNFTLKIRSTKLEDSAMYFCASSGVYRNTEAFFGQGTRLTVV.

The rearrangement joins TRBV29-1 to TRBJ2-1; TRBD2 aligns across 7 bases. The CDR3 has 16 amino acids. Germline-derived CDR1 and CDR2 are SQVTM and ANQGSEA. V shed 6 bases and J 4 bases; nucleotides not matched to a gene: 15. CDR3 residues: CSVAPRPGLTYNEQFF. The CDR3 coding sequence is TGCAGCGTCGCCCCCCGGCCGGGACTAACGTACAATGAGCAGTTCTTC.

This chain joins TRBV11-2 and TRBJ2-1; D remains unclear. This CDR3 region has 12 residues. V dropped 1 base and J dropped 6 bases, with 4 bases sitting between them. Per germline, CDR1 SGHAT and CDR2 FQNNGV. The CDR3 DNA reads as TGTGCCAGCAGCTTAGCGAGCAATGAGCAGTTCTTC. Its translation is CASSLASNEQFF.

The chain joins TRBV28 to TRBJ2-5, with 11 bases matching TRBD1. The CDR3 loop spans 15 amino acids. The germline V gene has CDR1 MDHEN and CDR2 SYDVKM. The V and J ends lost 5 bases and 5 bases, in that order; junction bases with no gene match: 7. This CDR3 is CASSTWGDRGETQYF. Here the CDR3 DNA reads TGTGCCAGCAGTACCTGGGGGGACAGGGGGGAGACCCAGTACTTC. The whole variable domain, remainder taken from reference TRBV28 and TRBJ2-5, is DVKVTQSSRYLVKRTGEKVFLECVQDMDHENMFWYRQDPGLGLRLIYFSYDVKMKEKGDIPEGYSVSREKKERFSLILESASTNQTSMYLCASSTWGDRGETQYFGPGTRLLVL.

This clone has a single count. The chain recombines TRBV28 with TRBJ2-6; TRBD2 is a possible D gene (5 bases). V lost 8 bases, J lost 0 bases, and 5 bases lay in between. This CDR3 comprises 13 residues. Germline assignment: CDR1 MDHEN and CDR2 SYDVKM. CDR3 amino acids: CASRGSGANVLTF. For the CDR3, the DNA is TGTGCCAGCCGGGGCTCTGGGGCCAACGTCCTGACTTTC.

The sample holds a few counts of this clone. The chain joins TRBV10-3 to TRBJ2-1; possible D gene TRBD1, 6 bases. This CDR3 spans 13 amino acids. CDR1 and CDR2 (germline): ENHRY, SYGVKD. Trimming pared 8 bases from V and 4 bases from J, leaving 12 bases between. CDR3 region: CAISQDRYNEQFF. CDR3 nucleotide sequence: TGTGCCATCTCCCAGGACAGATACAATGAGCAGTTCTTC.

This chain links TRBV27 with TRBJ1-3; 7 bases map to TRBD1. V shed 3 bases and J 4 bases; nucleotides not matched to a gene: 6. The CDR3 loop spans 15 amino acids. Germline values: CDR1 MNHEY, CDR2 SMNVEV (reference sequence). The CDR3 nucleotides read TGTGCCAGCAGTTTTAGGAGGGGGCGAGGAAACACCATATATTTT. This translates into CASSFRRGRGNTIYF.

The chain employs TRBV6-5 and TRBJ2-7, with 9 bases lining up with TRBD1. Per germline, CDR1 MNHEY and CDR2 SVGAGI. The ends lost 11 bases at V and 4 bases at J; junction bases unmatched: 12. CDR3 size: 14 residues. The CDR3 DNA reads as TGTGCCGCTACTTCAGGGACAGGGAATTACGAGCAGTACTTC. It translates to CAATSGTGNYEQYF.

V usage is TRBV11-3 and J usage is TRBJ2-1; the match to TRBD2 covers 9 bases. Trimming cost V 4 bases and J 4 bases; bases outside gene matches: 5. This CDR3 has 15 amino acids. Per the germline V gene, CDR1 is SGHNT and CDR2 is YENEEA. The DNA of the CDR3 is TGTGCCAGCAGCTCGACTAGCGGAAGATACAATGAGCAGTTCTTC. This sequence encodes CASSSTSGRYNEQFF.

V is TRBV6-1 and J is TRBJ2-3; 13 bases line up with TRBD2. J was trimmed by 5 bases and V by 4 bases; bases with no gene match: 3. There are 15 residues in the CDR3. CDR1 is MNHNS and CDR2 is SASEGT in the germline V gene. CDR3: CASSGGTSGKDTQYF. Here the CDR3 DNA reads TGTGCCAGCAGTGGAGGGACTAGCGGGAAAGATACGCAGTATTTT.

V gene TRBV11-2 combines with J gene TRBJ2-3, with D unclear. There are 16 residues in the CDR3. V was shortened by 3 bases and J by 4 bases, with 17 bases between the two germline ends. Germline assignment: CDR1 SGHAT and CDR2 FQNNGV. The CDR3 DNA reads TGTGCCAGCAGCTTTTCCGGCAACAAGAGCGCAGATACGCAGTATTTT. Its translation is CASSFSGNKSADTQYF. The full variable domain, its missing parts supplied by reference TRBV11-2 and TRBJ2-3, is EAGVAQSPRYKIIEKRQSVAFWCNPISGHATLYWYQQILGQGPKLLIQFQNNGVVDDSQLPKDRFSAERLKGVDSTLKIQPAKLEDSAVYLCASSFSGNKSADTQYFGPGTRLTVL.

This clone occurred once. This chain links TRBV7-9 with TRBJ1-3; D might be TRBD1 (6 bases). CDR1 SEHNR and CDR2 FQNEAQ come from the germline V gene (reference sequence). CDR3 length equals 16 residues. The V end lost 0 bases, the J end lost 5 bases, and 14 bases lay between the germline ends. In DNA, the CDR3 is TGTGCCAGCAGCTTAGCGGCGGCAGGGGCCCGAAACACCATATATTTT. Protein product: CASSLAAAGARNTIYF. The full variable domain, with the rest looked up from reference TRBV7-9 and TRBJ1-3, is DTGVSQNPRHKITKRGQNVTFRCDPISEHNRLYWYRQTLGQGPEFLTYFQNEAQLEKSRLLSDRFSAERPKGSFSTLEIQRTEQGDSAMYLCASSLAAAGARNTIYFGEGSWLTVV.

The genes are TRBV25-1 and TRBJ1-2; 8 bases fit TRBD1. This CDR3 contains 16 residues. J lost 8 bases, V lost 6 bases, and 17 bases had no gene match. The germline gives CDR1 MGHDK, CDR2 SYGVNS. The CDR3 DNA is TGTGCCAGCAGACCGGGACAGGATAATGTTCCCAGCGGCTACACCTTC. Translated: CASRPGQDNVPSGYTF.

The J gene is TRBJ2-7, the V gene TRBV25-1; TRBD2 matches 10 bases. The CDR3 is 14 residues long. Germline V CDR1 and CDR2: MGHDK, SYGVNS. V trimming: 6 bases; J trimming: 4 bases; junction bases outside the gene matches: 6. The CDR3 region is CASSRLAGDYEQYF. Written as DNA, the CDR3 is TGTGCCAGCAGCCGACTAGCGGGCGATTACGAGCAGTACTTC.